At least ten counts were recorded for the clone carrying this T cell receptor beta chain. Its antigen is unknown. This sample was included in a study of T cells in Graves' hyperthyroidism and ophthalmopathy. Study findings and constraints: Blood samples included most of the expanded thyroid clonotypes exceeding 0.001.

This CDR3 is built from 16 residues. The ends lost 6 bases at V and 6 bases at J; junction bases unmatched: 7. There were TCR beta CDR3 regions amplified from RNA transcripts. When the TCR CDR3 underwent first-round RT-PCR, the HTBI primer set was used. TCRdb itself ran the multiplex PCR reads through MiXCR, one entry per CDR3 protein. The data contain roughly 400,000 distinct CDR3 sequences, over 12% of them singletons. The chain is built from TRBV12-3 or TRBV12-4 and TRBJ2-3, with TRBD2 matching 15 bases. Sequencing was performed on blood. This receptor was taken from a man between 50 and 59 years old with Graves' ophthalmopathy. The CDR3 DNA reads TGTGCCAGCAGGACCACCGGGACTAGCGGGAGGGATACGCAGTATTTT. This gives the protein CASRTTGTSGRDTQYF.